The 18 T cell receptor beta chains reported below all come from one sample, sequenced in a study of T cells in Graves' hyperthyroidism and ophthalmopathy (dated by TCRdb to about 2019). The receptor library was made with multiplex PCR. Instrument used: Illumina HiSeq 2000. The TCR beta CDR3 regions were amplified from RNA transcripts. The TCR CDR3 was subjected to a first round of RT-PCR using the HTBI primer set and the Qiagen OneStep RT-PCR kit. Starting from the raw public reads, TCRdb applied fastp trimming at Q25, assembled clones with MiXCR and retained in-frame beta chains. One record per CDR3 amino acid sequence lists the most common genes and DNA. A total of about 550,000 distinct CDR3 sequences appear in this sample, about a fifth of them only once. The top ten hold about 26% of the sample. Sequencing was done on a sample of blood. These receptors all stem from a man aged 18 to 29 with Graves' hyperthyroidism.

This clonotype has at least ten counts. V is TRBV12-3 or TRBV12-4 and J is TRBJ1-2; tentatively, D is TRBD1 (6 bases). V was clipped by 6 bases and J by 5 bases, with 19 bases between them. This CDR3 contains 15 residues. CDR3 in amino acids: CASRTSDSREYGYTF. The DNA for the CDR3 is TGTGCCAGCAGGACCTCGGACAGTAGGGAATATGGCTACACCTTC.

This clonotype was seen at least ten times. The chain links TRBV5-1 to TRBJ2-2; D is undetermined. The CDR3 has 14 amino acids. Trimming removed 1 base from V and 7 bases from J, with 11 bases in between. CDR1 SGHRS and CDR2 YFSETQ come from the germline V gene. The CDR3 loop is CASSLRPPLGELFF. CDR3 in DNA: TGCGCCAGCAGCTTGAGACCCCCCCTCGGGGAGCTGTTTTTT.

This clonotype was seen a few times. A much larger clone differs from this one at a single base, so this may be a read error. The chain recombines TRBV29-1 with TRBJ1-1; no firm D call. Germline lookup yields CDR1 SQVTM and CDR2 ANQGSEA. This CDR3 has 11 amino acids. The CDR3 region has the DNA TGCAGCGTTGAAGAGGGAGGTCGGGCTTGCTTT. It translates to CSVEEGGRACF.

This clonotype has at least ten counts. This chain connects TRBV30 to TRBJ1-5; 7 positions agree with TRBD1. V dropped 2 bases and J dropped 3; count of bases not matched to a gene: 13. Looked up from germline, CDR1 is GTSNPN and CDR2 is SVGIG (reference sequence). The CDR3 is made up of 17 amino acids. The CDR3 nucleotides read TGTGCCTGGAGTCCCCCCGACAGGGATGGGGACAATCAGCCCCAGCATTTT. This translates into CAWSPPDRDGDNQPQHF.

This clonotype appeared a few times. The chain carries TRBV30 and TRBJ1-2; D is possibly TRBD1 (6 bases). The V end lost 0 bases, the J end lost 7 bases, and 12 bases lay between the germline ends. CDR3 size: 13 residues. Germline V gene lookup returns CDR1 GTSNPN and CDR2 SVGIG (reference sequence). The chain's CDR3 is CAWSVSGDGGYTF. For the CDR3, the DNA is TGTGCCTGGAGTGTATCAGGGGACGGTGGCTACACCTTC.

This clonotype was counted a single time. The CDR3 DNA sequence: TGTGCCAGCCTTTCCCTCCGGCTGAACACTGAAGCTTTCTTT. This gives the protein CASLSLRLNTEAFF. The chain links TRBV27 to TRBJ1-1; D not certain. Trimming shortened V by 8 bases and J by 0 bases, and 13 bases separated the two germline ends. The length of the CDR3 is 14 residues. Germline V gene lookup returns CDR1 MNHEY and CDR2 SMNVEV (reference sequence).

This clonotype was seen a few times. This chain links TRBV6-1 with TRBJ1-5, with 8 bases matching TRBD1. From germline, CDR1 is MNHNS and CDR2 SASEGT. CDR3 length: 15 residues. Trimming at V came to 4 bases and at J to 5 bases, leaving 7 bases not matched to a gene. CDR3 sequence reads: CASSVGRGLHQPQHF. CDR3 sequence (DNA): TGTGCCAGCAGTGTCGGCAGGGGGCTGCATCAGCCCCAGCATTTT.

The chain recombines TRBV12-3 or TRBV12-4 with TRBJ1-2; 9 bases are a match to TRBD1. Unmatched junction bases numbered 5, after V lost 4 bases and J lost 2 bases. CDR3 size: 15 residues. CDR3: CASSYGGTGNYGYTF. In nucleotides, the CDR3 is TGTGCCAGCAGTTATGGGGGGACAGGGAACTATGGCTACACCTTC.

This clonotype occurred many times. CDR3 region: CASRKSRTISLPYEQYF. The DNA for the CDR3 is TGTGCCAGCAGGAAATCCCGGACCATAAGTCTTCCCTACGAGCAGTACTTC. This sequence joins TRBV5-6 and TRBJ2-7; D ambiguous. The CDR3 has 17 residues. V was trimmed by 5 bases and J by 2 bases, leaving 23 bases between them. Germline V CDR1 and CDR2: SGHDT, YYEEEE.

The rearrangement links TRBV4-1 to TRBJ2-7; D remains unclear. The germline V gene has CDR1 MGHRA and CDR2 YSYEKL. Trimming took 4 bases from V and 3 from J, leaving 16 bases between them. The CDR3 sequence is 15 residues long. The CDR3 spells CASSPGITTSYEQYF. The DNA for the CDR3 is TGCGCCAGCAGCCCAGGAATCACAACGAGCTACGAGCAGTACTTC.

The table lists this clonotype with many counts. This chain uses TRBV6-5 with TRBJ1-2, with D uncertain. Trimming shortened V by 7 bases and J by 0 bases, and 9 bases separated the two germline ends. Germline lookup yields CDR1 MNHEY and CDR2 SVGAGI. The CDR3 is made up of 13 amino acids. The CDR3 region is CASTSEPNYGYTF. In DNA, the CDR3 is TGTGCCAGCACGTCAGAGCCTAACTATGGCTACACCTTC.

This clonotype was counted at least ten times. This rearrangement joins TRBV27 to TRBJ1-5; D possibly corresponds to TRBD1 (6 bases). Trimming took off 2 bases at V and 7 bases at J, with 12 bases between the two ends. There are 14 residues in the CDR3. Germline lookup yields CDR1 MNHEY and CDR2 SMNVEV (reference sequence). This CDR3 reads CASSLAGARQPQHF. CDR3 DNA: TGTGCCAGCAGTTTAGCAGGGGCACGACAGCCCCAGCATTTT.

This clonotype was counted at least ten times. The V gene is TRBV12-3 or TRBV12-4, the J gene TRBJ2-5; unclear D gene. The CDR3 covers 13 residues. The V end lost 3 bases, the J end lost 5 bases, and 10 bases lay between the germline ends. Written as DNA, the CDR3 is TGTGCCAGCAGTTTCCCCTCTGGGGAGACCCAGTACTTC. This translates into CASSFPSGETQYF.

This clonotype has at least ten counts. The chain uses TRBV5-1 and TRBJ1-1, with D tentatively TRBD1 (6 bases). The V gene lost 0 bases and the J gene lost 1 base, with 13 bases spanning the gap. The germline V gene has CDR1 SGHRS and CDR2 YFSETQ. This CDR3 region has 16 residues. CDR3 loop: CASSLASGHTNTEAFF. CDR3 DNA: TGCGCCAGCAGCTTGGCCTCGGGACATACGAACACTGAAGCTTTCTTT.

This clonotype has ten or more counts. The chain uses TRBV2 and TRBJ2-7, with 13 bases lining up with TRBD2. From germline, CDR1 is SNHLY and CDR2 FYNNEI. The V segment lost 2 bases and the J segment 7 bases; nucleotides outside the gene matches: 11. The CDR3 contains 17 residues. DNA for the CDR3: TGTGCCAGCAGTGAATCCGGACTAGCGGGGGCTGGGGAAGAGCAGTACTTC. Amino acid sequence: CASSESGLAGAGEEQYF. The variable domain in full, completed from reference TRBV2 and TRBJ2-7, reads EPEVTQTPSHQVTQMGQEVILRCVPISNHLYFYWYRQILGQKVEFLVSFYNNEISEKSEIFDDQFSVERPDGSNFTLKIRSTKLEDSAMYFCASSESGLAGAGEEQYFGPGTRLTVT.

There are many counts of this clonotype. The chain uses TRBV6-1 and TRBJ1-5; D perhaps matches TRBD1 (5 bases). The CDR3 runs to 14 residues. V shed 7 bases and J shed 2 bases, with 12 bases lying between them. Germline CDR1 reads MNHNS; CDR2 reads SASEGT. CDR3 sequence: CASTGSRGNQPQHF. Here the CDR3 DNA reads TGTGCCAGCACTGGGTCCAGGGGCAATCAGCCCCAGCATTTT.

This clonotype was detected only a few times. The chain uses TRBV7-2 and TRBJ1-2; D not resolved. Trimming took 4 bases from V and 4 from J, leaving 16 bases between them. The germline CDR1 and CDR2 sequences are SGHTA and FQGNSA. This CDR3 is built from 15 residues. CDR3 nucleotides: TGTGCCAGCAGCTCAAGTCGAGGACGTATCTATGGCTACACCTTC. This gives the protein CASSSSRGRIYGYTF.

This clonotype was seen only once. One end of the junction varies from germline; a read error may be responsible. The chain recombines TRBV27 with TRBJ2-7; tentatively, D is TRBD1 (7 bases). This CDR3 is 14 amino acids long. The V gene's germline CDR1 is MNHEY and CDR2 SMNVEV (reference sequence). CDR3 coding DNA: TGTGCCAGCAGCTTCAGGGGGGAAACCTACGAGCAGTGCTTC. Translated, it gives CASSFRGETYEQCF.